This T cell receptor beta chain emerged from a study of cytotoxic CD8 clonotypes in ibrutinib-treated CLL. Study information: Responses: around 25 partial, 2 complete; after median around 70 months, around 14 stayed remitted, around twelve progressed. Response specimens were obtained following a median treatment duration of approximately 13 months, with a range of 6 to 36.

Notes on this clone: Antigen specificity is unknown.

General study points: While tracking circulating CD8+ T-cell counts, baseline clonality exceeded that of age-matched healthy donors.

Sequenced by immunoSEQ multiplex PCR; TCRdb stores in-frame clones only, minus some. The sample has about 300,000 clones, over 55% seen once. The material sequenced was PBMCs, taken after 36 months of ibrutinib treatment. This TCR was recovered from a human donor with chronic lymphocytic leukemia.

The chain's CDR3 is CASSVEGGKAFF. CDR3 nucleotide sequence: TGTGCCAGCAGCGTAGAGGGGGGGAAAGCTTTCTTT. This chain uses TRBV9 with TRBJ1-1, with D possibly being TRBD1 (6 bases). Germline V lookup: CDR1 SGDLS, CDR2 YYNGEE. The germline V and J ends were trimmed by 0 bases and 9 bases, with 9 bases remaining between them. This CDR3 has 12 amino acids.